This TCR beta chain is from a study of T-cell reconstitution after alpha-beta-depleted transplantation in children (dated by TCRdb to the mid-2010s). The study in broad terms: T-cell immune reconstitution after TCRalphabeta/CD19-depleted allogeneic hematopoietic cell transplantation in children was quantitatively tracked in the study by means of TCR repertoire profiling.

This clonotype was picked up many times. The target of this receptor is not known. Base-call qualities are not available, and no considerably larger clone is one nucleotide away. The library was produced with PCR. The listed sequencing device is Illumina HiSeq 2500. To normalize quantification of the TCRbeta repertoire, the TCR libraries were built with molecular barcoding that relied on unique molecular identifiers. The public reads were reprocessed in TCRdb via fastp at Q25 and MiXCR, keeping in-frame beta chains. CDR3 protein duplicates are merged, each entry listing the most common genes and DNA. The sample contains approximately 400,000 distinct CDR3 sequences, about a tenth of them found a single time. Of the sample, roughly 6% is held by the ten largest clones. The CDR3, cysteine through phenylalanine, is 15 amino acids long. CDR3 DNA is the only sequence kept; it has 45 bases, read in frame from the first base. V loses 5 bases at its end and J loses 0 bases; junction bases beyond the gene matches: 5. The germline V gene yields SGHRS for CDR1 and YFSETQ for CDR2.

The sequence came from a human donor who donated a stem cell graft to a child with acute myeloid leukemia. Sequencing used PBMCs from the stem cell graft donor, obtained from the stem cell graft. The sequence is built from TRBV5-1 and TRBJ2-3, with 8 bases aligning to TRBD1. The CDR3 region: CASSSDRASTDTQYF. The DNA sequence is TGCGCCAGCAGTTCGGACAGGGCGAGCACAGATACGCAGTATTTT.